This T cell receptor beta chain originates from a study of response to subunit inactivated influenza vaccine listed by TCRdb under 2018. A note on the overall study: Deep quantitative profiling of the T cell receptor repertoire was used in the study to follow responses to a trivalent subunit inactivated influenza vaccine.

Deletion took 3 bases off V and 1 base off J, with a span of 6 bases between the germline ends. Per the germline V gene (reference sequence), SEHNR is the CDR1 and FQNEAQ is the CDR2. The CDR3 goes from the cysteine to the phenylalanine over 13 residues. CDR3 DNA is the only sequence kept; it has 39 bases, read in frame from the first base. Overall results and qualifications from the work: The authors suggested that each seasonal influenza vaccination may recruit only a limited number of new T cells.

This clonotype was picked up many times. What antigen it recognizes has not been identified. Base-call qualities are not available, and no considerably larger clone is one nucleotide away. To prepare the library, RT-PCR was applied. Data came from an Illumina HiSeq 2500. TCRdb reran the public reads through fastp at Q25 and MiXCR, keeping productive beta chains. Every distinct CDR3 protein forms one entry, paired with its most common genes and DNA. The sample table lists 490,000 or so distinct CDR3 sequences, under 9% of them with a count of one. The top ten hold roughly 13% of the sample. The rearranged chain carries TRBV7-9 and TRBJ1-1; the D segment cannot be called with confidence. The receptor was isolated from a man in his fifties or sixties who received an inactivated influenza vaccine. Donor details come from another sample of the same person, matched by shared clones. Here the sequenced sample was PBMCs from blood, taken around 25 months after vaccination. The CDR3 here reads CASSFRQNTEAFF. The sequenced DNA is TGTGCCAGCAGCTTTCGTCAGAACACTGAAGCTTTCTTT.